The 24 T cell receptor beta chains in this list originate from one sample, sequenced in a study of neoadjuvant nivolumab and ipilimumab in lung cancer. Profiled with immunoSEQ multiplex PCR; TCRdb holds only in-frame clones, not every one. In the table there are fewer than 25,000 clones, more than 65% of which are singletons. Sequenced material: peripheral blood, taken before neoadjuvant nivolumab, alone or with ipilimumab. The receptor set was obtained from an adult with non-small cell lung cancer.

V usage is TRBV7-3 and J usage is TRBJ2-1; D could derive from TRBD1 or TRBD2 (5 bases each). Per germline, CDR1 SGHTA and CDR2 FQGTGA. CDR3 size: 15 residues. V lost 2 bases to trimming and J lost 5 bases, with 13 bases between them. For the CDR3, the DNA is TGTGCCAGCAGCTTAGCCGGGACCGAAAACAATGAGCAGTTCTTC. It codes for CASSLAGTENNEQFF.

V gene TRBV11-2 combines with J gene TRBJ2-5, with 8 positions matching TRBD1. J lost 2 bases, V lost 6 bases, and 14 bases had no gene match. The CDR3 has 17 residues. From germline, CDR1 is SGHAT and CDR2 FQNNGV. The CDR3 DNA reads as TGTGCCAGCAGGCCGGGCAGGGGGACAGGAGGACAAGAGACCCAGTACTTC. Translating it yields CASRPGRGTGGQETQYF. Variable domain in full (rest from reference TRBV11-2 and TRBJ2-5): EAGVAQSPRYKIIEKRQSVAFWCNPISGHATLYWYQQILGQGPKLLIQFQNNGVVDDSQLPKDRFSAERLKGVDSTLKIQPAKLEDSAVYLCASRPGRGTGGQETQYFGPGTRLLVL.

The rearrangement joins TRBV11-3 to TRBJ2-2, with D possibly matching TRBD2 (5 bases). With 6 bases removed from V and 5 bases from J, the gap between germline ends came to 10 bases. The germline V gene has CDR1 SGHNT and CDR2 YENEEA. The CDR3 is 13 amino acids. CDR3 protein: CASRVPGTGELFF. The CDR3 coding sequence is TGTGCCAGCAGGGTACCGGGAACCGGGGAGCTGTTTTTT.

The chain is built from TRBV29-1 and TRBJ2-5; the D call may be TRBD1 or TRBD2 (5 bases each). In germline, CDR1 is SQVTM, CDR2 ANQGSEA. The CDR3 length is 13 residues. Trimming took 5 bases from V and 4 from J, leaving 14 bases between them. The CDR3 DNA sequence: TGCAGCGTTCGGGACCCCACAAGAGAGACCCAGTACTTC. This gives the protein CSVRDPTRETQYF.

V is TRBV9 and J is TRBJ1-1; possibly TRBD1 for D (5 bases). The CDR3 contains 13 residues. Germline lookup yields CDR1 SGDLS and CDR2 YYNGEE. Trimming cost V 3 bases and J 3 bases, with 9 bases left between them. The CDR3 spells CASSATEYTEAFF. CDR3 bases: TGTGCCAGCAGCGCGACAGAGTACACTGAAGCTTTCTTT.

The genes are TRBV14 and TRBJ2-4; a possible D gene is TRBD2 (6 bases). The V end lost 4 bases, the J end lost 1 base, and 20 bases lay between the germline ends. This CDR3 contains 18 residues. Germline V CDR1 and CDR2: SGHDN, FVKESK. The CDR3 DNA sequence: TGTGCCAGCAGCCCCAGGATGGACCGGAGGGGTGCCAAAAACATTCAGTACTTC. Its translation: CASSPRMDRRGAKNIQYF.

This rearrangement joins TRBV7-9 to TRBJ1-5; no firm D call. Per the germline V gene, CDR1 is SEHNR and CDR2 is FQNEAQ (reference sequence). The CDR3 is 13 residues long. V gave up 1 base and J gave up 4 bases, with 5 bases separating them. The CDR3 loop reads CASSLDGNQPQHF. In nucleotides, the CDR3 is TGTGCCAGCAGCTTAGATGGAAATCAGCCCCAGCATTTT.

J is TRBJ2-5 and V is TRBV7-8; no reliable D call. CDR1 is SGHVS and CDR2 is FQNEAQ in the germline V gene. Trimming took off 2 bases at V and 2 bases at J, with 9 bases between the two ends. The CDR3 contains 14 residues. The CDR3 DNA reads as TGTGCCAGCAGCTTACCGACGTTACAAGAGACCCAGTACTTC. Residues: CASSLPTLQETQYF.

This chain joins TRBV10-3 and TRBJ2-7; D may correspond to TRBD1 or TRBD2 (5 bases each). V lost 8 bases, J lost 1 base, and 12 bases lay in between. The CDR3 spans 13 residues. CDR1 and CDR2 (germline): ENHRY, SYGVKD. The CDR3 DNA is TGTGCCATCTCGGGACCAGAATCCTACGAGCAGTACTTC. It translates to CAISGPESYEQYF.

This sequence joins TRBV6-1 and TRBJ1-5, with 8 nucleotides matching TRBD1. This CDR3 has 14 amino acids. From germline, CDR1 is MNHNS and CDR2 SASEGT. Trimming at V came to 4 bases and at J to 7 bases, leaving 6 bases not matched to a gene. The CDR3 loop reads CASSVRQGRQPQHF. CDR3 coding DNA: TGTGCCAGCAGTGTTAGACAGGGGCGGCAGCCCCAGCATTTT.

V is TRBV4-2 and J is TRBJ2-1; possibly TRBD1 for D (5 bases). V was trimmed by 4 bases and J by 10 bases, leaving 14 bases between them. The CDR3 consists of 13 residues. Germline CDR1 reads LGHNA; CDR2 reads YNFKEQ. CDR3 sequence reads: CASSLTDKGEQFF. CDR3 DNA sequence: TGTGCCAGCAGCCTTACTGACAAGGGGGAGCAGTTCTTC.

This chain links TRBV7-9 with TRBJ1-1; D gene unclear. Per the germline V gene, CDR1 is SEHNR and CDR2 is FQNEAQ (reference sequence). Deletions cut 6 bases from V and 4 bases from J, with 12 bases between. There are 13 residues in the CDR3. The DNA of the CDR3 is TGTGCCAGCAGGACGGAGGAAGGCACTGAAGCTTTCTTT. Its translation: CASRTEEGTEAFF.

This clone occurred a few times. The chain combines TRBV7-3 with TRBJ2-5; D possibly corresponds to TRBD2 (7 bases). Germline V gene data show CDR1 as SGHTA and CDR2 as FQGTGA. The CDR3 loop spans 15 amino acids. V was pared by 0 bases and J by 5 bases, with 13 bases between. In DNA, the CDR3 is TGTGCCAGCAGCTTAACTCGGGGGGCAGGGGAGACCCAGTACTTC. As protein: CASSLTRGAGETQYF.

V gene TRBV29-1 combines with J gene TRBJ2-1, with 12 bases fitting TRBD1. J was trimmed by 5 bases and V by 7 bases; bases with no gene match: 6. CDR1 and CDR2 (germline): SQVTM, ANQGSEA. The CDR3 is 14 amino acids. The CDR3 bases are TGCAGCGGAGGGACAGGGGGCGGCGACAATGAGCAGTTCTTC. This codes for CSGGTGGGDNEQFF.

The V and J genes are TRBV30 and TRBJ1-2; TRBD1 matches 8 bases. Germline loops: CDR1 GTSNPN, CDR2 SVGIG (reference sequence). The CDR3 contains 12 residues. V lost 1 base, J lost 5 bases, and 0 bases stayed unmatched. CDR3 in DNA: TGTGCCTGGAGTGGACAGGGGTATGGCTACACCTTC. Translated: CAWSGQGYGYTF.

The count of this clone is one. The genes are TRBV11-3 and TRBJ2-7, with 10 nucleotides matching TRBD2. V shed 5 bases and J 1 base; nucleotides not matched to a gene: 8. Germline V gives CDR1 SGHNT, CDR2 YENEEA. This CDR3 region has 16 residues. CDR3 coding DNA: TGTGCCAGCAGCCCCCCCGGACTAGCGGTATCCTACGAGCAGTACTTC. It specifies CASSPPGLAVSYEQYF. Full variable domain (missing parts from reference TRBV11-3 and TRBJ2-7): EAGVVQSPRYKIIEKKQPVAFWCNPISGHNTLYWYLQNLGQGPELLIRYENEEAVDDSQLPKDRFSAERLKGVDSTLKIQPAELGDSAVYLCASSPPGLAVSYEQYFGPGTRLTVT.

This chain uses TRBV29-1 with TRBJ2-7; 16 bases align to TRBD2. V was pared by 5 bases and J by 6 bases, with 7 bases of the junction left unmatched. Germline CDR1 SQVTM, CDR2 ANQGSEA. This CDR3 has 15 amino acids. In DNA, the CDR3 is TGCAGCGTTTCCGGGACTAGCGGGAGGGAGATCGAGCAGTACTTC. Translated, it gives CSVSGTSGREIEQYF.

V gene TRBV7-6 combines with J gene TRBJ1-3, with 7 bases that match TRBD1. The CDR3 loop spans 14 amino acids. Germline CDR1 reads SGHVS; CDR2 reads FNYEAQ. The junction had 4 bases not matched to a gene; V was cut back by 5 bases and J by 3 bases. The CDR3 protein is CASSMGQIGNTIYF. The CDR3 DNA reads TGTGCCAGCAGCATGGGACAGATTGGAAACACCATATATTTT.

This clone was detected only once. The V call is TRBV5-5, the J call TRBJ1-1; 9 nucleotides line up with TRBD1. CDR3 length: 14 amino acids. The V and J ends lost 4 bases and 3 bases, in that order; junction bases with no gene match: 4. Germline values: CDR1 SGHKS, CDR2 YYEKEE (reference sequence). CDR3 bases: TGTGCCAGCAGCGAACAGGGGGCTCACACTGAAGCTTTCTTT. Translating gives CASSEQGAHTEAFF. Drawing the rest from reference TRBV5-5 and TRBJ1-1, the complete variable domain is DAGVTQSPTHLIKTRGQQVTLRCSPISGHKSVSWYQQVLGQGPQFIFQYYEKEERGRGNFPDRFSARQFPNYSSELNVNALLLGDSALYLCASSEQGAHTEAFFGQGTRLTVV.

The chain combines TRBV9 with TRBJ1-1; no firm D call. V dropped 0 bases and J dropped 1 base, with 7 bases sitting between them. The CDR3 runs to 14 residues. CDR1 is SGDLS and CDR2 is YYNGEE in the germline V gene. The CDR3 here is CASSVAQTNTEAFF. The CDR3 DNA sequence: TGTGCCAGCAGCGTAGCACAGACGAACACTGAAGCTTTCTTT.

The chain is built from TRBV7-2 and TRBJ2-7; D unresolved. The V end lost 2 bases, the J end lost 7 bases, and 21 bases lay between the germline ends. Germline CDR1 reads SGHTA; CDR2 reads FQGNSA. This CDR3 is 16 amino acids long. Written as DNA, the CDR3 is TGTGCCAGCAGCTTAAACGGGTTCCGGACCCTTGGGGAGCAGTACTTC. It translates to CASSLNGFRTLGEQYF. Together with reference TRBV7-2 and TRBJ2-7, the CDR3 gives the full variable domain: GAGVSQSPSNKVTEKGKDVELRCDPISGHTALYWYRQSLGQGLEFLIYFQGNSAPDKSGLPSDRFSAERTGGSVSTLTIQRTQQEDSAVYLCASSLNGFRTLGEQYFGPGTRLTVT.

This chain links TRBV7-2 with TRBJ2-5; TRBD1 matches 9 bases. There are 17 residues in the CDR3. Germline trimming cut 1 base from V and 2 bases from J; bases unmatched to any gene: 8. Germline V gives CDR1 SGHTA, CDR2 FQGNSA. CDR3 amino acids: CASSLGTGGRGQETQYF. The CDR3 nucleotides read TGTGCCAGCAGCTTAGGAACAGGGGGCAGGGGTCAAGAGACCCAGTACTTC.

This chain uses TRBV6-5 with TRBJ2-6; D gene ambiguous. The CDR3 has 16 amino acids. Trimming took 2 bases from V and 2 from J, leaving 10 bases between them. In germline, CDR1 is MNHEY, CDR2 SVGAGI. The CDR3 bases are TGTGCCAGCAGTTACCGGCGACATACTGGGGCCAACGTCCTGACTTTC. This sequence encodes CASSYRRHTGANVLTF.

In this sample, this clone turned up once. The chain combines TRBV6-1 with TRBJ1-4; D may be TRBD1 (6 bases). This CDR3 comprises 14 residues. Germline V CDR1 and CDR2: MNHNS, SASEGT. Trimming cost V 6 bases and J 3 bases, with 11 bases left between them. The CDR3 reads CASRAGAANEKLFF. The CDR3 DNA sequence: TGTGCCAGCAGGGCAGGGGCAGCTAATGAAAAACTGTTTTTT.